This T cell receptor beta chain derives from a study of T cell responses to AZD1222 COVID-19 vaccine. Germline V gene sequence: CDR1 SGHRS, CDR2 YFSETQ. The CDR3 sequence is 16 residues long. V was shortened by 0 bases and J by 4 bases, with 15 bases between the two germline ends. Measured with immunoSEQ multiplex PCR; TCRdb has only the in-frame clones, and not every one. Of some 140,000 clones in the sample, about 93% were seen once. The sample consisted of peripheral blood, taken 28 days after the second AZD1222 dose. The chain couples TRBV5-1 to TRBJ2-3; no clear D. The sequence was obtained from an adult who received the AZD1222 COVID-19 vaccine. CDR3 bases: TGCGCCAGCAGCTTGGTCCGATTCTCAGGCGCAGATACGCAGTATTTT. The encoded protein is CASSLVRFSGADTQYF.